This entry lists 26 T cell receptor beta chains sequenced from one sample in a study of beta chain features in type 1 diabetes. Whole-study results and caveats: All four CD4+ subsets of Type 1 diabetes patients contained TCRB CDR3s that were moderately but significantly shorter.

These receptors' antigens are unknown. Expressed TCRB transcripts were sequenced because the entire RNA isolate underwent reverse transcription. Produced via immunoSEQ multiplex PCR; TCRdb's table is partial and in-frame only. The sample lists approximately 170,000 clones, 7.8% occurring once. Sequencing input: central memory CD4+ T cells from blood. Every receptor here comes from a woman in her thirties or forties with type 1 diabetes.

The chain links TRBV7-6 to TRBJ1-5; 11 bases line up with TRBD1. J lost 8 bases, V lost 0 bases, and 3 bases had no gene match. This CDR3 spans 15 amino acids. CDR1 SGHVS and CDR2 FNYEAQ come from the germline V gene. This chain's CDR3 is CASSLAGQGDEPQHF. CDR3 DNA: TGTGCCAGCAGCTTAGCGGGACAGGGGGACGAGCCCCAGCATTTT.

The sample holds a few counts of this clone. The chain employs TRBV5-4 and TRBJ2-5; D gene unclear. V dropped 2 bases and J dropped 3 bases, with 2 bases sitting between them. CDR3 length equals 11 residues. CDR1 is SGHNT, CDR2 YYREEE, per germline (reference sequence). CDR3 in DNA: TGTGCCAGCAGCTTTAAAGAGACCCAGTACTTC. It yields the protein CASSFKETQYF.

This clone occurred a few times. The V gene is TRBV9, the J gene TRBJ1-1; the D is unclear. The CDR3 covers 13 residues. V was clipped by 7 bases and J by 0 bases, with 10 bases between them. Per germline, CDR1 SGDLS and CDR2 YYNGEE. Here the CDR3 DNA reads TGTGCCAGCTCGAGGGCTCTGAACACTGAAGCTTTCTTT. It encodes CASSRALNTEAFF.

V usage is TRBV28 and J usage is TRBJ1-1; 7 bases line up with TRBD1. V lost 1 base and J lost 6; bases outside the gene matches: 8. This CDR3 has 15 amino acids. Germline loops: CDR1 MDHEN, CDR2 SYDVKM. DNA of the CDR3: TGTGCCAGCAGTTTATTTGAGGGGGCAGGCCCTGAAGCTTTCTTT. This codes for CASSLFEGAGPEAFF.

This chain links TRBV14 with TRBJ1-1; the match to TRBD1 covers 7 bases. The trim removed 3 bases at V and 4 bases at J, leaving 2 bases unmatched. CDR1 and CDR2 (germline): SGHDN, FVKESK. The CDR3 is 13 residues long. DNA of the CDR3: TGTGCCAGCAGCCAGCAGGGGGGCACTGAAGCTTTCTTT. Translation gives CASSQQGGTEAFF.

This sequence joins TRBV20-1 and TRBJ2-5; D gene unclear. Germline CDR1 is DFQATT and CDR2 is SNEGSKA (reference sequence). Trimming pared 6 bases from V and 3 bases from J, leaving 5 bases between. CDR3 length: 10 residues. The CDR3 DNA is TGCAGTGCCTTAAAAGAGACCCAGTACTTC. Translating gives CSALKETQYF.

This clone was detected many times. This chain uses TRBV7-9 with TRBJ1-2; 7 bases match TRBD1. The CDR3 consists of 13 residues. V gave up 5 bases and J gave up 8 bases; unmatched junction bases: 8. CDR1 is SEHNR, CDR2 FQNEAQ, per germline (reference sequence). The CDR3 loop is CASSVQGLGGYTF. DNA of the CDR3: TGTGCCAGCAGCGTACAGGGGCTGGGCGGCTACACCTTC.

This clone was counted only a few times. The J gene is TRBJ2-7, the V gene TRBV15, with 7 bases identical to TRBD1. Trimming took 0 bases from V and 2 from J; bases not matched to a gene: 10. From germline, CDR1 is LNHNV and CDR2 YYDKDF (reference sequence). The CDR3 extends over 17 amino acids. In nucleotides, the CDR3 is TGTGCCACCAGCAGAGATGCTGGTGCGCAGGGGGCCTACGAGCAGTACTTC. Its protein is CATSRDAGAQGAYEQYF.

This clone was seen only a few times. The chain links TRBV30 to TRBJ2-3; 10 bases map to TRBD1. The CDR3 loop spans 14 amino acids. CDR1 is GTSNPN, CDR2 SVGIG, per germline (reference sequence). The V segment lost 5 bases and the J segment 6 bases; nucleotides outside the gene matches: 8. The CDR3 nucleotides are TGTGCCTGGGACAGGGGGCGGGTCACGGATACGCAGTATTTT. Amino acids: CAWDRGRVTDTQYF.

This clone has more than one count but fewer than ten. The V and J genes are TRBV7-3 and TRBJ2-7, with D tentatively TRBD2 (6 bases). CDR1 SGHTA and CDR2 FQGTGA come from the germline V gene. This CDR3 is 14 amino acids long. The V end lost 6 bases, the J end lost 6 bases, and 18 bases lay between the germline ends. The CDR3 loop is CASRLGDFRGEQYF. The CDR3 DNA follows: TGTGCCAGCAGGCTCGGGGACTTCCGCGGCGAGCAGTACTTC.

This clone was counted between two and nine times. This chain joins TRBV18 and TRBJ1-2; D is unresolved. Trimming left V 1 base short and J 5 bases short, with 8 bases between. This CDR3 is built from 13 residues. Germline assignment: CDR1 KGHSH and CDR2 LQKENI. CDR3 protein: CASSPRREYGYTF. The CDR3 coding sequence is TGTGCCAGCTCACCACGACGGGAGTATGGCTACACCTTC.

V and J are TRBV7-8 and TRBJ2-5; D unclear. The V and J ends lost 4 bases and 5 bases respectively, with 5 bases between them. The CDR3 loop spans 11 amino acids. Germline values: CDR1 SGHVS, CDR2 FQNEAQ. In nucleotides, the CDR3 is TGTGCCAGCAGCTCCCAGGAGACCCAGTACTTC. Encoded protein: CASSSQETQYF.

In its sample, this clone was seen a few times. The chain carries TRBV7-2 and TRBJ1-4, with D perhaps matching TRBD1 (5 bases). This CDR3 region has 14 residues. Trimming pared 6 bases from V and 12 bases from J, leaving 20 bases between. Germline V lookup: CDR1 SGHTA, CDR2 FQGNSA. Written as DNA, the CDR3 is TGTGCCAGCAGGCGTGGGGCAGCCCGGGGGGAACTGTTTTTT. This encodes CASRRGAARGELFF.

This chain uses TRBV5-6 with TRBJ1-2; 7 nucleotides align to TRBD1. Germline trimming cut 5 bases from V and 0 bases from J; bases unmatched to any gene: 7. This CDR3 contains 15 residues. Germline CDR1 SGHDT, CDR2 YYEEEE. CDR3 sequence reads: CASSPQGQANYGYTF. The CDR3 region has the DNA TGTGCCAGCAGTCCACAGGGGCAAGCTAACTATGGCTACACCTTC. The variable domain in full, completed from reference TRBV5-6 and TRBJ1-2, reads DAGVTQSPTHLIKTRGQQVTLRCSPKSGHDTVSWYQQALGQGPQFIFQYYEEEERQRGNFPDRFSGHQFPNYSSELNVNALLLGDSALYLCASSPQGQANYGYTFGSGTRLTVV.

There are a few counts of this clone. The V gene is TRBV5-5, the J gene TRBJ2-2, with 9 bases identical to TRBD1. Looked up from germline, CDR1 is SGHKS and CDR2 is YYEKEE (reference sequence). The CDR3 loop spans 16 amino acids. The J segment lost 6 bases and the V segment lost 5 bases, leaving 11 bases of the junction unmatched. Here the CDR3 DNA reads TGTGCCAGCAGGCCCATCGGGACAGGGAATTCCGGGGAGCTGTTTTTT. Encoded protein: CASRPIGTGNSGELFF.

The V and J genes are TRBV19 and TRBJ2-1; TRBD2 aligns across 11 bases. Germline V CDR1 and CDR2: LNHDA, SQIVND (reference sequence). V trimming: 6 bases; J trimming: 7 bases; junction bases outside the gene matches: 11. The CDR3 consists of 16 residues. CDR3 sequence: CASRTLAGAGGNEQFF. DNA for the CDR3: TGTGCCAGTAGGACACTAGCGGGGGCCGGGGGAAATGAGCAGTTCTTC.

V usage is TRBV28 and J usage is TRBJ2-4; D remains unclear. Trimming took off 2 bases at V and 0 bases at J, with 20 bases between the two ends. Germline-derived CDR1 and CDR2 are MDHEN and SYDVKM. The CDR3 loop spans 19 amino acids. CDR3 loop: CASSLGPLWAGLAKNIQYF. The CDR3 nucleotides are TGTGCCAGCAGTTTAGGCCCTCTCTGGGCTGGATTAGCCAAAAACATTCAGTACTTC.

The chain recombines TRBV5-1 with TRBJ2-5; D perhaps matches TRBD1 (5 bases). Germline CDR1 reads SGHRS; CDR2 reads YFSETQ. The germline V and J ends were trimmed by 0 bases and 5 bases, with 5 bases remaining between them. The CDR3 loop spans 12 amino acids. CDR3 in amino acids: CASSLEGETQYF. The CDR3 DNA follows: TGCGCCAGCAGCTTGGAGGGGGAGACCCAGTACTTC.

This chain joins TRBV19 and TRBJ2-4; 11 bases align to TRBD2. V lost 5 bases, J lost 5 bases, and 8 bases stayed unmatched. In germline, CDR1 is LNHDA, CDR2 SQIVND (reference sequence). This CDR3 spans 16 amino acids. CDR3 sequence: CASSARPGLAENIQYF. The CDR3 DNA reads TGTGCCAGTAGTGCCCGACCGGGACTAGCGGAAAACATTCAGTACTTC.

In its sample, this clone was seen many times. J is TRBJ1-5 and V is TRBV7-9, with D perhaps matching TRBD1 (6 bases). Per germline, CDR1 SEHNR and CDR2 FQNEAQ (reference sequence). This CDR3 has 15 residues. Trimming cost V 4 bases and J 0 bases, with 10 bases left between them. The CDR3 DNA reads TGTGCCAGCAGCTCCCAGGGGAATAGCAATCAGCCCCAGCATTTT. It encodes CASSSQGNSNQPQHF.

In this sample, this clone turned up many times. The chain employs TRBV10-3 and TRBJ2-3, with TRBD1 identical over 7 bases. Germline CDR1 ENHRY, CDR2 SYGVKD. The CDR3 runs to 13 residues. The junction had 0 bases not matched to a gene; V was cut back by 6 bases and J by 0 bases. The DNA for the CDR3 is TGTGCCATCAGGGGACAGAGCACAGATACGCAGTATTTT. Residues: CAIRGQSTDTQYF.

This clone has a handful of counts. The chain links TRBV6-5 to TRBJ2-7; D is ambiguous. Trimming removed 2 bases from V and 9 bases from J, with 8 bases in between. The CDR3 is 11 amino acids. Germline CDR1 MNHEY, CDR2 SVGAGI. This CDR3 reads CASSYQRMQYF. In DNA, the CDR3 is TGTGCCAGCAGTTACCAGCGAATGCAGTACTTC.

This clone was observed a handful of times. This chain links TRBV7-9 with TRBJ1-1; D unclear. The V and J ends lost 5 bases and 0 bases respectively, with 22 bases between them. The length of the CDR3 is 18 residues. From germline, CDR1 is SEHNR and CDR2 FQNEAQ (reference sequence). The CDR3 spells CASSPPDDTKLMNTEAFF. The CDR3 DNA is TGTGCCAGCAGCCCGCCCGACGACACCAAGCTCATGAACACTGAAGCTTTCTTT.

At least ten counts were recorded for this clone. This sequence joins TRBV14 and TRBJ1-6; D remains ambiguous. The CDR3 is 16 amino acids. In germline, CDR1 is SGHDN, CDR2 FVKESK. Trimming shortened V by 4 bases and J by 1 base, and 11 bases separated the two germline ends. CDR3 protein: CASSPWGGSYNSPLHF. In DNA, the CDR3 is TGTGCCAGCAGCCCCTGGGGAGGATCCTATAATTCACCCCTCCACTTT.

This clone has a handful of counts. The chain employs TRBV19 and TRBJ2-6; no clear D gene. V lost 6 bases and J 2 bases, leaving 8 bases between the germline ends. There are 14 residues in the CDR3. Germline CDR1 is LNHDA and CDR2 is SQIVND (reference sequence). CDR3 region: CASRSEAGANVLTF. The CDR3, as DNA: TGTGCCAGTAGATCAGAGGCTGGGGCCAACGTCCTGACTTTC.

The chain combines TRBV29-1 with TRBJ1-1, with D maybe TRBD1 (5 bases). This CDR3 is built from 14 residues. V lost 6 bases to trimming and J lost 4 bases, with 18 bases between them. CDR1 and CDR2 from the germline V gene are SQVTM and ANQGSEA. CDR3: CSVTPMTGGTEAFF. The CDR3 bases are TGCAGCGTCACCCCAATGACGGGGGGCACTGAAGCTTTCTTT.